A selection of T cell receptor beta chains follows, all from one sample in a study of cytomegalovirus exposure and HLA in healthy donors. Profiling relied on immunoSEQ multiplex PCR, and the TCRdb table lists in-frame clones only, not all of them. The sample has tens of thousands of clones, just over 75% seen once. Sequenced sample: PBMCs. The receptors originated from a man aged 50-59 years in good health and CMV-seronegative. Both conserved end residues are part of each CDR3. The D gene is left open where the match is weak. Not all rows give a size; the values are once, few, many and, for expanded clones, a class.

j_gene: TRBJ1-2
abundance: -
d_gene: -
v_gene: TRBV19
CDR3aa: CASSPPPSANYGYTF
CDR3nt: TGTGCCAGTAGTCCCCCTCCGTCAGCTAACTATGGCTACACCTTC

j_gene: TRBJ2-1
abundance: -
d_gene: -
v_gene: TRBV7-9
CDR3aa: CASSFSSQTAPLFF
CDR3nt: TGTGCCAGCAGCTTCTCCTCCCAGACAGCCCCTCTGTTCTTC

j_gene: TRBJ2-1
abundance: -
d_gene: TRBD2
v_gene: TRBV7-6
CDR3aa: CASSAGTSGYNEQFF
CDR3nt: TGTGCCAGCAGCGCCGGGACTAGCGGTTACAATGAGCAGTTCTTC

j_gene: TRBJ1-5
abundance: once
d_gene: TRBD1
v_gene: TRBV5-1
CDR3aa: CASSPGRRQGNQPQHF
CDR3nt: TGCGCCAGCAGCCCAGGAAGAAGACAGGGGAATCAGCCCCAGCATTTT

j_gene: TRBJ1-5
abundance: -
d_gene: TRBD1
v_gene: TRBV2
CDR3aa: CASSRQGLSNQPQHF
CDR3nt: TGTGCCAGCAGCAGACAGGGCCTTAGCAATCAGCCCCAGCATTTT

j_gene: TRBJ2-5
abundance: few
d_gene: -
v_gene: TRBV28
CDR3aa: CASSLGPGVEVTQYF
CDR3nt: TGTGCCAGCAGTTTAGGTCCGGGGGTGGAGGTGACCCAGTACTTC

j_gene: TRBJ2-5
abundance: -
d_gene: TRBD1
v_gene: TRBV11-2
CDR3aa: CASSVGQGQTQYF
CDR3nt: TGTGCCAGCAGCGTAGGACAGGGGCAGACCCAGTACTTC

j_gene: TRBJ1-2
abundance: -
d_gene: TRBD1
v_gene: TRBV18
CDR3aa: CASSLQGATGNGYTF
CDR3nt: TGTGCCAGCTCACTCCAGGGGGCGACGGGAAATGGCTACACCTTC

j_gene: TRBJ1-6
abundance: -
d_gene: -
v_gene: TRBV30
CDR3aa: CAWSGGNTRYNSPLHF
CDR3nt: TGTGCCTGGAGTGGGGGCAACACCCGGTATAATTCACCCCTCCACTTT

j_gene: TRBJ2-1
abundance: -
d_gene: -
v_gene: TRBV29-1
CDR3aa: CSAKGTLSYNEQFF
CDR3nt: TGCAGCGCAAAAGGGACACTCTCCTACAATGAGCAGTTCTTC

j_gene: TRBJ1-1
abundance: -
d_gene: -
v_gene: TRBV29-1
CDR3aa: CSGSAGGFEAFF
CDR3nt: TGCAGCGGGTCCGCCGGAGGCTTTGAAGCTTTCTTT

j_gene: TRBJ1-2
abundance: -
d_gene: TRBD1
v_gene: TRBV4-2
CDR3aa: CASSQDLAGGFILGYTF
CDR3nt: TGTGCCAGCAGCCAAGATCTGGCAGGGGGCTTTATTTTGGGCTACACCTTC

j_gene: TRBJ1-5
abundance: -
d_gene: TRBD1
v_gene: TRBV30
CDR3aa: CAWSGQGFGQPQHF
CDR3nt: TGTGCCTGGAGTGGACAGGGGTTCGGGCAGCCCCAGCATTTT

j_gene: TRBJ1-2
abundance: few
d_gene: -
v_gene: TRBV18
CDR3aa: CASSPSPGSYGYTF
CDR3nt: TGTGCCAGCTCACCAAGTCCTGGGAGCTATGGCTACACCTTC

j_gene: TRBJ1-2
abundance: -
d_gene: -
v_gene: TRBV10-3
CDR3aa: CAISERGGGNYGYTF
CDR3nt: TGTGCCATCAGTGAGAGAGGGGGTGGTAACTATGGCTACACCTTC

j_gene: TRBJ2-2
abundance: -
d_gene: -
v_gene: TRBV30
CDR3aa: CAWRGRGGRINTGELFF
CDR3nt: TGTGCCTGGAGGGGAAGGGGGGGCCGCATTAACACCGGGGAGCTGTTTTTT

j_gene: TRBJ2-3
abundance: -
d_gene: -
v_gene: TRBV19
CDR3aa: CASTPARGKSADTQYF
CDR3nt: TGTGCCAGCACACCGGCCCGGGGTAAATCCGCAGATACGCAGTATTTT

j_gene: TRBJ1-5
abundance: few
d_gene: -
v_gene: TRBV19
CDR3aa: CASSIQGRYQPQHF
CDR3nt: TGTGCCAGTAGTATTCAGGGCCGGTATCAGCCCCAGCATTTT

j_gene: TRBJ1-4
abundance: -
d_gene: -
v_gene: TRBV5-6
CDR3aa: CASSSTGSATNEKLFF
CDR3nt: TGTGCCAGCAGCTCCACAGGCTCTGCAACTAATGAAAAACTGTTTTTT

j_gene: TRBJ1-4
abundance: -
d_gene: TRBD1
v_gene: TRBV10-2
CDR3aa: CASSDLTGGNEKLFF
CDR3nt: TGCGCCAGCAGTGATCTAACAGGGGGGAATGAAAAACTGTTTTTT

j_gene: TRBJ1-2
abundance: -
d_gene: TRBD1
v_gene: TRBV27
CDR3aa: CASSSQRDRGRDGYTF
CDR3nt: TGTGCCAGCAGTTCTCAACGGGACAGGGGGCGGGATGGCTACACCTTC